This record concerns one T cell receptor beta chain sequence. Its antigen remains unidentified. There are no base qualities to consult, and no much larger clone falls within one base. This specimen comes from a study of Ad26.COV2.S vaccination and SARS-CoV-2 variants (dated by TCRdb to the early 2020s). With regard to the full study: Vaccine-arm donors came from COV1001, a multicentre, randomized, double-blind, placebo-controlled phase I-IIa trial of Ad26.COV2.S in healthy adults. Ad26.COV2.S was given intramuscularly at 5x10^10 or 1x10^11 viral particles, as a single shot or as two shots 56 days apart. Participants in the trial were split at random into five groups of five each, receiving low-dose or high-dose Ad26.COV2.S once or twice, or else placebo on both occasions. The TCR-sequenced set comprised about 32 samples: about 19 Ad26.COV2.S vaccine recipients, 5 placebo recipients and 8 SARS-CoV-2 convalescent individuals. Sequencing of the TCRbeta repertoire served to evaluate the specificity and breadth of SARS-CoV-2-reactive T cell receptors following Ad26.COV2.S vaccination. Throughout the experiments and outcome assessment, investigators stayed blinded to trial group allocation. The full study reports these points: After vaccination, spike-specific CD8+ and CD4+ T cell responses were reported to show substantial breadth. Comparing responses between vaccine doses or regimens was not something the study was powered to do. Spike-specific TCR breadth was higher in Ad26.COV2.S recipients than in placebo recipients (P = 0.0014). According to the authors, total T cell responses may have been underestimated by the TCR breadth and depth analyses. Vaccine and placebo recipients had similar non-spike TCR breadth, a finding consistent with the vaccine containing only spike.

TCRbeta CDR3 regions were sequenced with the immunoSEQ Assay. After extraction, genomic DNA underwent amplification by bias-controlled multiplex PCR, followed by high-throughput sequencing. The authors' analysis ran thus. To quantify the absolute abundance of every unique TCRbeta CDR3 region, sequences were collapsed and filtered. T cell fraction was estimated by normalization of TCRbeta template counts to usable DNA, with usable DNA being measured through amplification of reference genes present in all nucleated cells. Repertoire TCRs were annotated as SARS-CoV-2-specific by exact matching of V gene, CDR3 amino acid sequence and J gene to a known reactive TCR set. The reference SARS-CoV-2 TCR set was derived from MIRA and filtered for enrichment in COVID-19-positive ImmuneCODE repertoires, a step that removed public or cross-reactive TCRs. Using the MIRA antigens, annotated TCRs were further analysed by specific ORF or by position within an ORF. Depth was the summed frequency of annotated unique rearrangements, while breadth was defined as annotated unique rearrangements over total unique productive rearrangements. Two-sided Wilcoxon rank-sum tests were used to compare TCR breadth between groups. The table was pulled from immuneACCESS by TCRdb, which kept in-frame rearrangements only. Such tables lose some clones; where checked, under half of the loss comes from unresolved V genes, and the rest has no known cause. The D gene and trimming were derived from the DNA, and the V and J assignments and clone size from that table. For this sample there are 440,000 or so clones; around 91% appear just once. The ten largest clonotypes hold 4.3% of the sample.

The germline V and J ends show losses of 0 bases and 0 bases respectively, and no gene match explains 14 bases of the junction. The germline V gene (reference sequence) gives CDR1 as MNHEY and CDR2 as SMNVEV. Spanning cysteine to phenylalanine, the CDR3 consists of 20 amino acids. Just the 60-base CDR3 DNA is kept, in frame starting at base 1. The treatment or condition label on this specimen signifies: around 19 received Ad26.COV2.S at low or high dose, single or two shots; about five received placebo; per-sample allocation not given. For vaccine and placebo recipients, repertoires were sequenced using samples collected on day 63 after the first injection. In Cohort 1b, more than 20 adults aged 18-55 years were enrolled at a single site in Boston, USA, between 29 July and 7 August 2020. Ad26.COV2.S was a replication-incompetent adenovirus type 26 vector expressing a prefusion-stabilized SARS-CoV-2 spike protein from the original Wuhan strain.

Sequenced material: peripheral blood, taken in a trial of Ad26.COV2.S vaccine versus placebo. The clonotype comes from a person aged 18-60 years who received the Ad26.COV2.S COVID-19 vaccine or a placebo. The receptor chain draws on TRBV27 and TRBJ2-1; TRBD1 agrees with 7 junctional bases. The bases read TGTGCCAGCAGTTTATCACGTTTTCAGCTCCGGGACAGCTCCTACAATGAGCAGTTCTTC. This encodes CASSLSRFQLRDSSYNEQFF.